The 22 T cell receptor beta chains in this list originate from one sample, sequenced in a study of T cell changes during pregnancy in multiple sclerosis. Using immunoSEQ multiplex PCR, the repertoire was profiled, and TCRdb retains in-frame clones only, with some absent. The data show more than 35,000 clones, 92% seen once. Sequences were derived from CD4+ T cells from peripheral blood mononuclear cells, sampled in the third trimester of pregnancy. These TCRs come from a female donor in good health, enrolled as a control in a pregnancy study.

This clone was observed a few times. J is TRBJ1-1 and V is TRBV30; TRBD1 matches at 7 bases. This CDR3 has 14 residues. CDR1 and CDR2 (germline): GTSNPN, SVGIG (reference sequence). V shed 4 bases, J shed 7 bases, and the junction held 12 bases outside the gene matches. The CDR3 region has the DNA TGTGCCTGGACCCCCGGACAGGCCAACGGTGAAGCTTTCTTT. Its protein is CAWTPGQANGEAFF.

The chain joins TRBV11-2 to TRBJ1-1; D is undetermined. The germline V and J ends were trimmed by 1 base and 9 bases, with 9 bases remaining between them. The CDR3 has 12 residues. Looked up from germline, CDR1 is SGHAT and CDR2 is FQNNGV. CDR3 amino acids: CASSLGVAKAFF. The CDR3 region has the DNA TGTGCCAGCAGCTTAGGGGTAGCTAAAGCTTTCTTT.

The chain links TRBV28 to TRBJ2-5; possibly TRBD1 for D (6 bases). V was pared by 6 bases and J by 3 bases, with 8 bases between. From germline, CDR1 is MDHEN and CDR2 SYDVKM. The CDR3 spans 12 residues. CDR3 amino acids: CASRQGKETQYF. In DNA form, the CDR3 reads TGTGCCAGCAGACAGGGTAAAGAGACCCAGTACTTC.

This clone has a handful of counts. This sequence joins TRBV10-3 and TRBJ2-2; 7 bases align to TRBD1. V was clipped by 0 bases and J by 6 bases; unmatched bases: 4. CDR3 length: 15 amino acids. Germline V gene lookup returns CDR1 ENHRY and CDR2 SYGVKD. The CDR3 sequence is CAISESGQGAGELFF. The CDR3 nucleotides read TGTGCCATCAGTGAGTCGGGTCAGGGGGCCGGGGAGCTGTTTTTT.

This chain joins TRBV27 and TRBJ2-3; 7 bases agree with TRBD2. The CDR3 has 15 residues. The V gene end was trimmed by 4 bases and the J gene end by 1 base; junction bases not matched to a gene: 5. Germline loops: CDR1 MNHEY, CDR2 SMNVEV (reference sequence). CDR3 amino acids: CASSSRGGRTDTQYF. CDR3 nucleotides: TGTGCCAGCAGTTCCCGCGGGGGACGCACAGATACGCAGTATTTT.

The genes are TRBV6-1 and TRBJ2-5; possibly TRBD2 for D (6 bases). V lost 8 bases to trimming and J lost 4 bases, with 17 bases between them. This CDR3 contains 14 residues. CDR1 is MNHNS, CDR2 SASEGT, per germline. The CDR3 region has the DNA TGTGCCAGCGCCGGGCAGCAAGCGGGAGAGACCCAGTACTTC. Translation gives CASAGQQAGETQYF.

The J gene is TRBJ1-5, the V gene TRBV15; 8 bases fit TRBD1. Germline assignment: CDR1 LNHNV and CDR2 YYDKDF (reference sequence). J lost 4 bases, V lost 3 bases, and 8 bases had no gene match. The CDR3 runs 16 residues. The CDR3 nucleotides read TGTGCCACCAGCAGGCTATCAAACAGGGGGAATCAGCCCCAGCATTTT. Its translation: CATSRLSNRGNQPQHF.

This rearrangement joins TRBV7-7 to TRBJ2-2; D is ambiguous. This CDR3 is built from 13 residues. Germline loops: CDR1 SSHAT, CDR2 FNYEAQ (reference sequence). CDR3 loop: CAITSGNTGELFF. CDR3 coding DNA: TGTGCGATAACCTCAGGGAACACCGGGGAGCTGTTTTTT.

The chain has TRBV7-3 and TRBJ2-6; TRBD2 agrees at 7 bases. V lost 5 bases, J lost 0 bases, and 1 base stayed unmatched. Germline V gene sequence: CDR1 SGHTA, CDR2 FQGTGA. The CDR3 runs to 15 residues. The CDR3 is CASSRGGSGANVLTF. The CDR3 bases are TGTGCCAGCAGCCGCGGGGGCTCTGGGGCCAACGTCCTGACTTTC.

The chain joins TRBV14 to TRBJ2-2; a weak D match, TRBD1 (6 bases). Germline V gene lookup returns CDR1 SGHDN and CDR2 FVKESK. This CDR3 has 15 amino acids. Trimming took 5 bases from V and 4 from J, leaving 14 bases between them. The CDR3 nucleotides are TGTGCCAGCAGCACCGCCCCAGGGGCCACCGGGGAGCTGTTTTTT. As protein: CASSTAPGATGELFF.

V usage is TRBV7-9 and J usage is TRBJ2-5; D not certain. Trimming took 1 base from V and 3 from J, leaving 9 bases between them. CDR1 is SEHNR, CDR2 FQNEAQ, per germline (reference sequence). The CDR3 covers 14 residues. The CDR3, as DNA: TGTGCCAGCAGCTTAGTTCCTATCGAAGAGACCCAGTACTTC. Translation: CASSLVPIEETQYF.

The rearrangement joins TRBV2 to TRBJ1-3; TRBD1 is a possible D gene (6 bases). CDR3 length equals 14 residues. CDR1 is SNHLY, CDR2 FYNNEI, per germline. V shed 2 bases and J shed 5 bases, with 10 bases lying between them. The CDR3 here is CASSELGARNTIYF. In DNA, the CDR3 is TGTGCCAGCAGTGAACTGGGGGCGCGAAACACCATATATTTT.

This clone was found once. The chain recombines TRBV5-1 with TRBJ1-3; 9 bases map to TRBD1. Losses at the gene ends were 2 bases for V and 5 bases for J; bases not matched to a gene: 8. The CDR3 covers 16 residues. Germline V lookup: CDR1 SGHRS, CDR2 YFSETQ. In DNA, the CDR3 is TGCGCCAGCAGCTTTGGGGACAGGGTAACAAGAAACACCATATATTTT. Translating gives CASSFGDRVTRNTIYF.

The chain couples TRBV9 to TRBJ2-2; 7 bases align to TRBD2. This CDR3 contains 15 residues. Losses at the gene ends were 3 bases for V and 6 bases for J; bases not matched to a gene: 8. Germline-derived CDR1 and CDR2 are SGDLS and YYNGEE. The CDR3 nucleotides read TGTGCCAGCAGCGGAGGCGGGGGATGGCCCGGGGAGCTGTTTTTT. Its protein product is CASSGGGGWPGELFF. The whole variable domain, filled in from reference TRBV9 and TRBJ2-2, reads DSGVTQTPKHLITATGQRVTLRCSPRSGDLSVYWYQQSLDQGLQFLIQYYNGEERAKGNILERFSAQQFPDLHSELNLSSLELGDSALYFCASSGGGGWPGELFFGEGSRLTVL.

Only one count was recorded for this clone. The chain has TRBV6-5 and TRBJ1-1; the match to TRBD1 covers 7 bases. The CDR3 spans 13 residues. J gave up 0 bases and V 6 bases, and 1 base lay outside the gene matches. Germline V gene data show CDR1 as MNHEY and CDR2 as SVGAGI. The CDR3 loop is CASRGQLNTEAFF. The CDR3, as DNA: TGTGCCAGCAGGGGACAGTTGAACACTGAAGCTTTCTTT.

V gene TRBV10-3 combines with J gene TRBJ2-7; D may be TRBD1 (5 bases). V was cut by 1 base and J by 2 bases, with 9 bases left in between. Germline-derived CDR1 and CDR2 are ENHRY and SYGVKD. This CDR3 has 14 amino acids. The CDR3 region has the DNA TGTGCCATCAGTGAGTACCAGGGCCCCTACGAGCAGTACTTC. It yields the protein CAISEYQGPYEQYF.

This chain connects TRBV28 to TRBJ1-6, with D unresolved. The CDR3 is 10 residues long. V dropped 7 bases and J dropped 14 bases, with 9 bases sitting between them. Looked up from germline, CDR1 is MDHEN and CDR2 is SYDVKM. CDR3 DNA sequence: TGTGCCAGCATGAATGAGGCCCTCCACTTT. Its protein product is CASMNEALHF. Full variable domain (remainder filled in from reference TRBV28 and TRBJ1-6): DVKVTQSSRYLVKRTGEKVFLECVQDMDHENMFWYRQDPGLGLRLIYFSYDVKMKEKGDIPEGYSVSREKKERFSLILESASTNQTSMYLCASMNEALHFGNGTRLTVT.

The chain recombines TRBV5-8 with TRBJ1-4; D perhaps matches TRBD1 (5 bases). CDR1 is SGHTS and CDR2 is YDEGEE in the germline V gene. The CDR3 contains 13 residues. Trimming shortened V by 8 bases and J by 7 bases, and 15 bases separated the two germline ends. CDR3 sequence reads: CASHRLRSEKLFF. In nucleotides, the CDR3 is TGTGCCAGTCACAGGTTAAGGAGTGAAAAACTGTTTTTT.

This clone has only one observation. The J gene is TRBJ1-5, the V gene TRBV18; no clear D gene. Trimming took off 2 bases at V and 0 bases at J, with 5 bases between the two ends. This CDR3 has 14 residues. In germline, CDR1 is KGHSH, CDR2 LQKENI. The CDR3 region has the DNA TGTGCCAGCTCACCAGAGTATAGCAATCAGCCCCAGCATTTT. This sequence encodes CASSPEYSNQPQHF.

V usage is TRBV7-3 and J usage is TRBJ2-2; D is unresolved. Trimming pared 5 bases from V and 3 bases from J, leaving 4 bases between. The CDR3 is 12 amino acids. Germline V gene sequence: CDR1 SGHTA, CDR2 FQGTGA. CDR3 bases: TGTGCCAGCAGCCCTCACACCGGGGAGCTGTTTTTT. It yields the protein CASSPHTGELFF. Supplemented by reference TRBV7-3 and TRBJ2-2, the full variable domain reads GAGVSQTPSNKVTEKGKYVELRCDPISGHTALYWYRQSLGQGPEFLIYFQGTGAADDSGLPNDRFFAVRPEGSVSTLKIQRTERGDSAVYLCASSPHTGELFFGEGSRLTVL.

The V and J genes are TRBV5-1 and TRBJ1-2; D unclear. The germline gives CDR1 SGHRS, CDR2 YFSETQ. This CDR3 has 13 amino acids. V was shortened by 4 bases and J by 4 bases, with 11 bases between the two germline ends. CDR3 amino acids: CASSPRGLYGYTF. As DNA, the CDR3 is TGCGCCAGCAGCCCTCGCGGTCTCTATGGCTACACCTTC. Based on the CDR3 plus reference TRBV5-1 and TRBJ1-2, the full variable domain is KAGVTQTPRYLIKTRGQQVTLSCSPISGHRSVSWYQQTPGQGLQFLFEYFSETQRNKGNFPGRFSGRQFSNSRSEMNVSTLELGDSALYLCASSPRGLYGYTFGSGTRLTVV.

The chain couples TRBV7-9 to TRBJ2-7; D gene ambiguous. Germline V gene sequence: CDR1 SEHNR, CDR2 FQNEAQ (reference sequence). The CDR3 totals 14 residues. Trimming took 4 bases from V and 9 from J, leaving 19 bases between them. The CDR3 protein is CASSSNLDISGQYF. The CDR3 nucleotides are TGTGCCAGCAGCTCGAACCTTGACATTTCTGGGCAGTACTTC. Combining the CDR3 with reference TRBV7-9 and TRBJ2-7 gives the whole variable domain DTGVSQNPRHKITKRGQNVTFRCDPISEHNRLYWYRQTLGQGPEFLTYFQNEAQLEKSRLLSDRFSAERPKGSFSTLEIQRTEQGDSAMYLCASSSNLDISGQYFGPGTRLTVT.